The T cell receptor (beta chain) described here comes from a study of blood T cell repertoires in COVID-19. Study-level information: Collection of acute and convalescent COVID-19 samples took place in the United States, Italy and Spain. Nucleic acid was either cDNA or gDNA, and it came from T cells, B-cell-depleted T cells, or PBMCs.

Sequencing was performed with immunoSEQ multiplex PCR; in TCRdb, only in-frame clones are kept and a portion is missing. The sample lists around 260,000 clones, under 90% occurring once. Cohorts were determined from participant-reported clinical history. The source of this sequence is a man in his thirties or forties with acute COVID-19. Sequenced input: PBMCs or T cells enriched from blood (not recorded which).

The CDR3: CASTPLADTGELFF. DNA of the CDR3: TGTGCCAGCACCCCCCTGGCGGACACCGGGGAGCTGTTTTTT. The chain combines TRBV6-5 with TRBJ2-2; D uncertain. From germline, CDR1 is MNHEY and CDR2 SVGAGI. The CDR3 has 14 residues. Trimming took off 7 bases at V and 3 bases at J, with 12 bases between the two ends.